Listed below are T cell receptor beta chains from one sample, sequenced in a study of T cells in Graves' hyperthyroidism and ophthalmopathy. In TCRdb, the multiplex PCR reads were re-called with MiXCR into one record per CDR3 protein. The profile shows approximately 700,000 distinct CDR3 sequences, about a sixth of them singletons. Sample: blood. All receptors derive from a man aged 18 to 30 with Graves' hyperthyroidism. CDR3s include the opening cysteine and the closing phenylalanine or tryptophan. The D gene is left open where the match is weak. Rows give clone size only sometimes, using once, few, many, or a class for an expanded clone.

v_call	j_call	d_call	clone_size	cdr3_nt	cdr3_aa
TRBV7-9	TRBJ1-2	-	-	TGTGCCAGCAGCTTTACATTAGAACCCCCGGGACGACTAAGCTATGGCTACACCTTC	CASSFTLEPPGRLSYGYTF
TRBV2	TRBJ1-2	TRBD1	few	TGTGCCAGCAGTGAGAACAGGGGTGTCTATGGCTACACCTTC	CASSENRGVYGYTF
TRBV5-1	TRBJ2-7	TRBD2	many	TGCGCCAGCAGAAAAGCGACTAGCGGGAGTCAACTCTACGAGCAGTACTTC	CASRKATSGSQLYEQYF
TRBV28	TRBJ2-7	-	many	TGTGCCAGCAGTTTTGAATCCTACGAGCAGTACTTC	CASSFESYEQYF
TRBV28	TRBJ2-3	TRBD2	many	TGTGCCAGCAGTTCTCCTTTAGCGGGAGGAAGCACAGATACGCAGTATTTT	CASSSPLAGGSTDTQYF
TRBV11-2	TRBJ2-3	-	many	TGTGCCAGCAGCGACCTATCTCTCGCCCGGTGGGGCACAGATACGCAGTATTTT	CASSDLSLARWGTDTQYF
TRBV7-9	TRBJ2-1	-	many	TGTGCCAGCAGCCCTATGGCCTCCGAGCAGTTCTTC	CASSPMASEQFF
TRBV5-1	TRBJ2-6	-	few	TGCGCCAGCAGCCCGTTACTCGATTCTGGGGCCAACGTCCTGACTTTC	CASSPLLDSGANVLTF
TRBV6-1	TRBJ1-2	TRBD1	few	TGTGCCAGCAGTCCCTCGGGACAGCCCCGTGGCTACACCTTC	CASSPSGQPRGYTF
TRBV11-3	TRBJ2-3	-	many	TGTGCCAGCAGCCCAGGGCTAGGGCGGTGGGCAGATACGCAGTATTTT	CASSPGLGRWADTQYF
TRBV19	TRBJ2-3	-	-	TGTGCCAGTAGTATAGTCAGGGGACCAGATACGCAGTATTTT	CASSIVRGPDTQYF
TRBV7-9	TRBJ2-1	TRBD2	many	TGTGCCAGCAGCTCCGGGGGGGCAGCGAGCTCCTACAATGAGCAGTTCTTC	CASSSGGAASSYNEQFF
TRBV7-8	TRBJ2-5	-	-	TGTGCCAGCAGCCCGGGTTTCCGGGAGACCCAGTACTTC	CASSPGFRETQYF
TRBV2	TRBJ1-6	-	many	TGTGCCAGCAGTGAAGGCGCTAGCTCCTATAATTCACCCCTCCACTTT	CASSEGASSYNSPLHF